This TCR beta chain comes out of a study of blood T cell repertoires in COVID-19. Study-level background: Acute-phase and convalescent COVID-19 samples originated in the United States, Italy and Spain. PBMCs, B-cell-depleted T cells, or T cells were the source of the cDNA or gDNA that made up the material.

V lost 5 bases, J lost 3 bases, and 10 bases lay in between. Germline V lookup: CDR1 SGHDN, CDR2 FVKESK. The CDR3 has 13 residues. In the original analysis: Amplification of reference gene primers provided the estimated nucleated cell counts. The assay was immunoSEQ multiplex PCR, and TCRdb's table has in-frame clones only and misses some. V and J calls and clone size are copied from that table; D and trimming were computed from the DNA. This repertoire shows approximately 150,000 clones, under 85% found once; its top ten account for about 1.4%. The clonotype originates from a human donor in a cohort sampled during active COVID-19. This rearrangement joins TRBV14 to TRBJ1-1, with D perhaps TRBD1 (5 bases). What was sequenced was peripheral blood. The CDR3: CASSLDIYTEAFF. CDR3 bases: TGTGCCAGCAGCTTGGACATTTACACTGAAGCTTTCTTT.